This T cell receptor beta chain was identified during a study of T cell changes during pregnancy in multiple sclerosis. V dropped 11 bases and J dropped 4 bases, with 20 bases sitting between them. Germline loops: CDR1 LNHDA, CDR2 SQIVND (reference sequence). This CDR3 region has 14 residues. This clone showed up just once. Libraries were prepared by immunoSEQ multiplex PCR; TCRdb keeps only in-frame clonotypes and omits some of them. The sample lists 95,000 to 150,000 clones; approximately 95% were seen once. This clonotype was obtained from a female donor with multiple sclerosis, enrolled in a pregnancy study. The rearrangement links TRBV19 to TRBJ1-2; possible D gene TRBD1, 5 bases. The sequenced sample was peripheral blood, obtained before pregnancy. The CDR3 DNA is TGTGCCTCCCGAGCGGGGACTGCAAGCTATGGCTACACCTTC. This sequence encodes CASRAGTASYGYTF.